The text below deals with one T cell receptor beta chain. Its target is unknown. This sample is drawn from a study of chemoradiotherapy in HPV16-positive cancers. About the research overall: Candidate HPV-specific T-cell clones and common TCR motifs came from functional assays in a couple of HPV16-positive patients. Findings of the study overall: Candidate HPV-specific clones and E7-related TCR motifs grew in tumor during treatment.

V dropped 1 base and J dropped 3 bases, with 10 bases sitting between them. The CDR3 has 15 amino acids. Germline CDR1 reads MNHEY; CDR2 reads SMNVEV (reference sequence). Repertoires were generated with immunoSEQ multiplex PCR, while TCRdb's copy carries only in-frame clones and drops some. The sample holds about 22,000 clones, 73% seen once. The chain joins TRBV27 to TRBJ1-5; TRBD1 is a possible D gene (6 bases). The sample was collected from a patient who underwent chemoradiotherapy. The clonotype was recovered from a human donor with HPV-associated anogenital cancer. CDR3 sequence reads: CASSLWGANNQPQHF. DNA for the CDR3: TGTGCCAGCAGTTTATGGGGGGCAAACAATCAGCCCCAGCATTTT.